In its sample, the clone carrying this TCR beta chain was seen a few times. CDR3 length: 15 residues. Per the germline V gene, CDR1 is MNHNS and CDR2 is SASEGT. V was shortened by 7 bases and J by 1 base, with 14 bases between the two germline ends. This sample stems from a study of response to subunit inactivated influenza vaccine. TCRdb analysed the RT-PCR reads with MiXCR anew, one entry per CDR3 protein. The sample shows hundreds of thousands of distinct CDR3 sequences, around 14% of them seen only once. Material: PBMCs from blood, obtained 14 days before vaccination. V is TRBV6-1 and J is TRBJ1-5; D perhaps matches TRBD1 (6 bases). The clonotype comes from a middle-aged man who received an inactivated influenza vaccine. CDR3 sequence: CASTGDLASNQPQHF. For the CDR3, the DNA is TGTGCCAGCACAGGGGACCTCGCCAGCAATCAGCCCCAGCATTTT.